Listed here are 32 T cell receptor beta chains from one sample, sequenced in a study of Tregs in tolerant kidney transplant recipients. Clones were read by immunoSEQ multiplex PCR, and TCRdb kept only the in-frame ones, dropping some. This repertoire shows tens of thousands of clones, approximately 91% found once; its top ten account for around 0.4%. Sample: CD4+ T cells from blood, taken before the transplant. The receptors were sampled from a human donor who received a combined kidney and bone marrow transplant.

The chain couples TRBV4-2 to TRBJ2-6; maybe TRBD2 (5 bases). This CDR3 comprises 15 residues. Looked up from germline, CDR1 is LGHNA and CDR2 is YNFKEQ. The V gene lost 4 bases and the J gene lost 0 bases, with 7 bases spanning the gap. The CDR3 DNA is TGTGCCAGCAGCCCCCGGGACTCTGGGGCCAACGTCCTGACTTTC. This translates into CASSPRDSGANVLTF.

This clone was recorded once. CDR3 in amino acids: CASSELVRGYGYTF. DNA of the CDR3: TGTGCCAGCAGTGAACTCGTCAGGGGGTATGGCTACACCTTC. The chain links TRBV2 to TRBJ1-2, with 7 bases that match TRBD1. The J segment lost 5 bases and the V segment lost 2 bases, leaving 5 bases of the junction unmatched. The CDR3 runs 14 residues. The germline V gene has CDR1 SNHLY and CDR2 FYNNEI.

The genes are TRBV27 and TRBJ1-2, with 9 bases matching TRBD1. With V trimmed by 3 bases and J by 3 bases, 8 bases remained unmatched. Germline assignment: CDR1 MNHEY and CDR2 SMNVEV (reference sequence). The CDR3 spans 16 residues. The CDR3 nucleotides read TGTGCCAGCAGTTTGATCCCCGGACAGGGGTACTATGGCTACACCTTC. It codes for CASSLIPGQGYYGYTF.

The chain employs TRBV9 and TRBJ2-3; 9 nucleotides align to TRBD2. This CDR3 has 16 residues. The V and J ends lost 0 bases and 1 base, in that order; junction bases with no gene match: 3. Per germline, CDR1 SGDLS and CDR2 YYNGEE. In nucleotides, the CDR3 is TGTGCCAGCAGCGTAGTTTGGACTAGCGGCACAGATACGCAGTATTTT. This translates into CASSVVWTSGTDTQYF.

This chain links TRBV7-2 with TRBJ2-7, with a tentative D call TRBD2 (6 bases). Trimming took 5 bases from V and 4 from J, leaving 15 bases between them. The CDR3 is 14 amino acids. CDR1 SGHTA and CDR2 FQGNSA come from the germline V gene. CDR3: CASSLSVREYEQYF. The CDR3 DNA sequence: TGTGCCAGCAGCCTATCCGTGCGGGAATACGAGCAGTACTTC.

The chain uses TRBV27 and TRBJ2-5; 10 bases are a match to TRBD1. Trimming removed 8 bases from V and 5 bases from J; junction bases left unmatched: 8. This CDR3 spans 14 amino acids. Germline V gene lookup returns CDR1 MNHEY and CDR2 SMNVEV (reference sequence). The CDR3 region is CASRRRDRGETQYF. CDR3 in DNA: TGTGCCAGCCGTCGAAGGGACAGGGGCGAGACCCAGTACTTC.

The rearrangement uses TRBV2 and TRBJ2-2; D perhaps matches TRBD2 (5 bases). The germline V gene encodes CDR1 SNHLY and CDR2 FYNNEI. V lost 5 bases to trimming and J lost 2 bases, with 12 bases between them. This CDR3 has 15 residues. The CDR3 loop is CASSILATNTGELFF. DNA for the CDR3: TGTGCCAGCAGTATCCTAGCTACTAACACCGGGGAGCTGTTTTTT.

The chain employs TRBV9 and TRBJ2-5, with 7 bases aligning to TRBD1. Germline CDR1 reads SGDLS; CDR2 reads YYNGEE. This CDR3 region has 14 residues. With V trimmed by 3 bases and J by 4 bases, 6 bases remained unmatched. As DNA, the CDR3 is TGTGCCAGCAGCGCCACAGGGGTGGGAGAGACCCAGTACTTC. The encoded protein is CASSATGVGETQYF.

The CDR3 here is CAWGGLIINEQFF. Written as DNA, the CDR3 is TGTGCCTGGGGGGGCTTGATCATCAATGAGCAGTTCTTC. The chain recombines TRBV30 with TRBJ2-1; D is possibly TRBD1 (6 bases). Germline assignment: CDR1 GTSNPN and CDR2 SVGIG (reference sequence). The CDR3 has 13 residues. Trimming took 5 bases from V and 6 from J, leaving 14 bases between them.

The chain employs TRBV28 and TRBJ1-2; a possible D gene is TRBD1 (6 bases). Germline V gene data show CDR1 as MDHEN and CDR2 as SYDVKM. Deletions cut 5 bases from V and 1 base from J, with 14 bases between. This CDR3 spans 15 amino acids. CDR3 bases: TGTGCCAGCAGTACACCAGACAGGATTAACTATGGCTACACCTTC. This codes for CASSTPDRINYGYTF.

The V call is TRBV11-2, the J call TRBJ2-3; 12 bases are shared with TRBD2. The V segment lost 1 base and the J segment 2 bases; nucleotides outside the gene matches: 1. There are 16 residues in the CDR3. Germline V CDR1 and CDR2: SGHAT, FQNNGV. The CDR3 reads CASSLGTSGNTDTQYF. DNA of the CDR3: TGTGCCAGCAGCTTAGGGACTAGCGGGAACACAGATACGCAGTATTTT.

The V gene is TRBV7-2, the J gene TRBJ2-2; 10 nucleotides agree with TRBD1. Trimming removed 3 bases from V and 8 bases from J; junction bases left unmatched: 6. Germline CDR1 is SGHTA and CDR2 is FQGNSA. The CDR3 has 15 amino acids. CDR3 loop: CASSFDRGRNGELFF. The CDR3 DNA reads TGTGCCAGCAGCTTTGACAGGGGGCGTAATGGGGAGCTGTTTTTT.

V usage is TRBV11-2 and J usage is TRBJ2-5; 8 bases align to TRBD1. Germline assignment: CDR1 SGHAT and CDR2 FQNNGV. V lost 4 bases and J lost 3; bases outside the gene matches: 1. The CDR3 runs to 13 residues. The CDR3: CASSSDREETQYF. In nucleotides, the CDR3 is TGTGCCAGCAGCTCGGACAGGGAAGAGACCCAGTACTTC.

J is TRBJ2-7 and V is TRBV5-1; possibly TRBD2 for D (5 bases). Between the trimmed V and J ends, which lost 4 bases and 6 bases, there was a span of 8 bases. CDR1 SGHRS and CDR2 YFSETQ come from the germline V gene. The CDR3 extends over 11 amino acids. The CDR3 reads CASSETSEQYF. The DNA for the CDR3 is TGCGCCAGCAGCGAAACTAGCGAGCAGTACTTC.

The chain recombines TRBV29-1 with TRBJ1-1; 9 bases align to TRBD1. V shed 8 bases, J shed 4 bases, and the junction held 2 bases outside the gene matches. This CDR3 contains 11 residues. Germline CDR1 reads SQVTM; CDR2 reads ANQGSEA. The CDR3 bases are TGCAGCTCGGACAGGGGCACTGAAGCTTTCTTT. The encoded protein is CSSDRGTEAFF.

V usage is TRBV7-9 and J usage is TRBJ2-7; perhaps TRBD1 as D (6 bases). V shed 3 bases and J shed 5 bases, with 14 bases lying between them. This CDR3 is 14 amino acids long. The germline V gene has CDR1 SEHNR and CDR2 FQNEAQ (reference sequence). The DNA of the CDR3 is TGTGCCAGCAGCTTCACAGGGTTAACCCACGAGCAGTACTTC. Residues: CASSFTGLTHEQYF.

The chain links TRBV28 to TRBJ2-7; TRBD1 matches at 7 bases. CDR1 and CDR2 (germline): MDHEN, SYDVKM. CDR3 length equals 14 residues. V dropped 6 bases and J dropped 2; count of bases not matched to a gene: 7. Written as DNA, the CDR3 is TGTGCCAGCAGATCGGGGACAGTGACCTACGAGCAGTACTTC. This translates into CASRSGTVTYEQYF. Supplemented by reference TRBV28 and TRBJ2-7, the full variable domain reads DVKVTQSSRYLVKRTGEKVFLECVQDMDHENMFWYRQDPGLGLRLIYFSYDVKMKEKGDIPEGYSVSREKKERFSLILESASTNQTSMYLCASRSGTVTYEQYFGPGTRLTVT.

This clone is a singleton in its sample. The V gene is TRBV15, the J gene TRBJ1-4; D gene unclear. The V end was cut by 9 bases, the J end by 0 bases, with 11 bases between. The CDR3 is made up of 14 amino acids. CDR1 is LNHNV, CDR2 YYDKDF, per germline (reference sequence). The CDR3 region is CATSIFPTNEKLFF. The DNA for the CDR3 is TGTGCCACTAGTATTTTTCCAACTAATGAAAAACTGTTTTTT. The full variable domain, its missing parts supplied by reference TRBV15 and TRBJ1-4, is DAMVIQNPRYQVTQFGKPVTLSCSQTLNHNVMYWYQQKSSQAPKLLFHYYDKDFNNEADTPDNFQSRRPNTSFCFLDIRSPGLGDTAMYLCATSIFPTNEKLFFGSGTQLSVL.

J is TRBJ2-6 and V is TRBV27; D is undetermined. Germline loops: CDR1 MNHEY, CDR2 SMNVEV (reference sequence). Between the trimmed V and J ends, which lost 3 bases and 0 bases, there was a span of 12 bases. The CDR3 contains 17 residues. The CDR3 nucleotides are TGTGCCAGCAGTTTTTTCGGCGGTAGCTCTGGGGCCAACGTCCTGACTTTC. This gives the protein CASSFFGGSSGANVLTF.

The chain joins TRBV7-2 to TRBJ1-3; D is undetermined. The germline V gene encodes CDR1 SGHTA and CDR2 FQGNSA. The ends were cut back, 3 bases at V and 0 bases at J, with 9 bases in the middle. The CDR3 is 15 amino acids. The CDR3 is CASSFAADSGNTIYF. The CDR3 coding sequence is TGTGCCAGCAGCTTCGCGGCAGACTCTGGAAACACCATATATTTT.

V and J are TRBV18 and TRBJ2-5; D is perhaps TRBD2 (6 bases). Germline V lookup: CDR1 KGHSH, CDR2 LQKENI. V gave up 1 base and J gave up 5 bases, with 14 bases separating them. The CDR3 runs to 15 residues. The CDR3 protein is CASSPLSGTRETQYF. DNA of the CDR3: TGTGCCAGCTCACCACTGTCCGGGACTCGGGAGACCCAGTACTTC.

The CDR3 DNA reads as TGTGCCAGCGGTCGGACCGGGGGGATTAACACCGGGGAGCTGTTTTTT. Encoded protein: CASGRTGGINTGELFF. The J gene is TRBJ2-2, the V gene TRBV27; 7 nucleotides match TRBD2. The CDR3 totals 16 residues. The V gene's germline CDR1 is MNHEY and CDR2 SMNVEV (reference sequence). V shed 8 bases, J shed 2 bases, and the junction held 11 bases outside the gene matches.

The gene calls are TRBV27 and TRBJ2-1; 12 bases align to TRBD2. The germline CDR1 and CDR2 sequences are MNHEY and SMNVEV (reference sequence). The ends lost 7 bases at V and 4 bases at J; junction bases unmatched: 14. The CDR3 runs to 18 residues. CDR3 bases: TGTGCCAGCAAGACTAGCGGGAGACCTTCTAGGGGTTACAATGAGCAGTTCTTC. It yields the protein CASKTSGRPSRGYNEQFF.

This clone was seen a handful of times. This rearrangement joins TRBV2 to TRBJ2-7; D is perhaps TRBD1 (5 bases). V lost 7 bases and J lost 3, with 7 bases in between. The CDR3 runs 11 residues. Germline values: CDR1 SNHLY, CDR2 FYNNEI. CDR3 loop: CASKGDYEQYF. The CDR3 DNA reads TGTGCCAGCAAAGGGGACTACGAGCAGTACTTC. The full variable domain, completed using reference TRBV2 and TRBJ2-7, is EPEVTQTPSHQVTQMGQEVILRCVPISNHLYFYWYRQILGQKVEFLVSFYNNEISEKSEIFDDQFSVERPDGSNFTLKIRSTKLEDSAMYFCASKGDYEQYFGPGTRLTVT.

A word on this clone: This specimen includes other DNA sequences encoding the same CDR3. The V call is TRBV9, the J call TRBJ2-3, with D perhaps matching TRBD1 (5 bases). Trimming removed 1 base from V and 2 bases from J, with 8 bases in between. CDR1 and CDR2 (germline): SGDLS, YYNGEE. CDR3 size: 14 residues. The CDR3 bases are TGTGCCAGCAGCGTACAGGGATCCACAGATACGCAGTATTTT. Encoded protein: CASSVQGSTDTQYF. Together with reference TRBV9 and TRBJ2-3, the CDR3 gives the full variable domain: DSGVTQTPKHLITATGQRVTLRCSPRSGDLSVYWYQQSLDQGLQFLIQYYNGEERAKGNILERFSAQQFPDLHSELNLSSLELGDSALYFCASSVQGSTDTQYFGPGTRLTVL.

The chain is built from TRBV11-3 and TRBJ2-5; 10 nucleotides line up with TRBD1. V shed 1 base, J shed 5 bases, and the junction held 4 bases outside the gene matches. The length of the CDR3 is 15 residues. Germline CDR1 is SGHNT and CDR2 is YENEEA. The CDR3 DNA is TGTGCCAGCAGCTTAGGACAGGGGGCGGGCGAGACCCAGTACTTC. Translating gives CASSLGQGAGETQYF. Together with reference TRBV11-3 and TRBJ2-5, the CDR3 gives the full variable domain: EAGVVQSPRYKIIEKKQPVAFWCNPISGHNTLYWYLQNLGQGPELLIRYENEEAVDDSQLPKDRFSAERLKGVDSTLKIQPAELGDSAVYLCASSLGQGAGETQYFGPGTRLLVL.

The CDR3, as DNA: TGTGCCAGTAGTGCCCGAGGGAGCGGTTTAGCCAAAAACATTCAGTACTTC. Translation gives CASSARGSGLAKNIQYF. J is TRBJ2-4 and V is TRBV19, with a weak D call TRBD2 (5 bases). V was trimmed by 5 bases and J by 0 bases, leaving 17 bases between them. CDR1 and CDR2 (germline): LNHDA, SQIVND (reference sequence). The CDR3 spans 17 residues.

V is TRBV9 and J is TRBJ2-5, with 10 bases identical to TRBD1. Trimming took 0 bases from V and 4 from J; bases not matched to a gene: 9. The germline gives CDR1 SGDLS, CDR2 YYNGEE. This CDR3 spans 17 amino acids. The CDR3 region is CASSVGRRQGALETQYF. The CDR3 region has the DNA TGTGCCAGCAGCGTAGGGAGGAGACAGGGGGCATTAGAGACCCAGTACTTC.

The chain uses TRBV6-5 and TRBJ2-1, with D possibly being TRBD1 (6 bases). Trimming cost V 6 bases and J 7 bases, with 13 bases left between them. This CDR3 comprises 13 residues. The germline V gene encodes CDR1 MNHEY and CDR2 SVGAGI. The DNA for the CDR3 is TGTGCCAGCAGGGTCAGGGGTGAGAATGAGCAGTTCTTC. Translated: CASRVRGENEQFF.

V and J are TRBV6-1 and TRBJ1-2; 7 bases line up with TRBD1. The germline V gene has CDR1 MNHNS and CDR2 SASEGT. This CDR3 is built from 15 residues. The V segment lost 4 bases and the J segment 6 bases; nucleotides outside the gene matches: 11. The CDR3 bases are TGTGCCAGCAGTGCAGGTGGAAACAGGGGACATGGCTACACCTTC. It specifies CASSAGGNRGHGYTF.

For the CDR3, the DNA is TGTGCCAGCAGGGCGGACAGGAACACCGGGGAGCTGTTTTTT. Translation: CASRADRNTGELFF. The rearrangement joins TRBV6-1 to TRBJ2-2; maybe TRBD1 (6 bases). CDR1 is MNHNS, CDR2 SASEGT, per germline. This CDR3 comprises 14 residues. Trimming removed 6 bases at V and 1 base at J, with 9 bases between.

The V and J genes are TRBV19 and TRBJ2-7; D call uncertain. The CDR3 contains 15 residues. The V end was cut by 3 bases, the J end by 0 bases, with 12 bases between. Germline values: CDR1 LNHDA, CDR2 SQIVND (reference sequence). The CDR3 nucleotides read TGTGCCAGTAGTATTGTCTCAGATAACTCCTACGAGCAGTACTTC. This codes for CASSIVSDNSYEQYF.